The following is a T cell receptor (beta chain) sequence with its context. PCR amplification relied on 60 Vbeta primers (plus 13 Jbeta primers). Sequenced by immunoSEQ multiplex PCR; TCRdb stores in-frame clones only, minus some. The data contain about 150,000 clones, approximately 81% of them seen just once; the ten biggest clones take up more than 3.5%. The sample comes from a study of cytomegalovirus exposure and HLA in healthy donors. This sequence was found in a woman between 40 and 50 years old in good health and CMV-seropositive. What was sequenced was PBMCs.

The CDR3 sequence is CAWGTGLAEEGFF. The CDR3 DNA follows: TGTGCCTGGGGAACGGGACTAGCGGAGGAGGGGTTCTTC. This chain connects TRBV30 to TRBJ2-1; 11 bases are shared with TRBD2. V was pared by 5 bases and J by 15 bases, with 12 bases of the junction left unmatched. This CDR3 has 13 residues. Germline CDR1 and CDR2: GTSNPN and SVGIG (reference sequence).